These 27 T cell receptor beta chains share one sample of origin, sequenced in a study of T cell repertoires in cytomegalovirus infection. TCRdb itself ran the reads through MiXCR, one entry per CDR3 protein. The sample has more than 5,000 distinct CDR3 sequences; 45% to 55% are singletons. Which antigens these TCRs recognize remains unknown. Sequenced input: PBMCs, sequenced either directly or after in vitro stimulation (not recorded which). These receptors originate from a human donor in good health (CMV status not recorded). Some clones in this sample may be carry-over from other donors' samples.

As concerns this clonotype: Because it lacks the conserved phenylalanine or tryptophan at the end, this CDR3 is likely a read error. The V call is TRBV7-2, the J call TRBJ2-7; D is perhaps TRBD1 (5 bases). The CDR3 covers 12 residues. Germline lookup yields CDR1 SGHTA and CDR2 FQGNSA. The V gene lost 5 bases and the J gene lost 6 bases, with 11 bases spanning the gap. CDR3 loop: CASSPGQAEQYL. The CDR3 DNA is TGTGCCAGCAGCCCTGGACAAGCCGAGCAGTACTTA.

This clonotype appeared many times. This chain links TRBV7-8 with TRBJ1-1; weak D call: TRBD1 (5 bases). V was clipped by 2 bases and J by 1 base, with 14 bases between them. CDR3 size: 16 residues. CDR1 is SGHVS and CDR2 is FQNEAQ in the germline V gene. Written as DNA, the CDR3 is TGTGCCAGCAGCTTATGGCAGGGAGGGTGGAACACTGAAGCTTTCTTT. Residues: CASSLWQGGWNTEAFF.

V usage is TRBV20-1 and J usage is TRBJ1-5; 7 bases match TRBD1. The CDR3 sequence is 14 residues long. The junction had 5 bases not matched to a gene; V was cut back by 3 bases and J by 3 bases. Germline CDR1 and CDR2: DFQATT and SNEGSKA (reference sequence). CDR3 amino acids: CSARRDSTNQPQHF. CDR3 sequence (DNA): TGCAGTGCTAGGAGGGACAGTACCAATCAGCCCCAGCATTTT.

About this clonotype: Possible read error: a much larger clone is one base away. No conserved phenylalanine or tryptophan ends this CDR3, so it is likely a read error. J is TRBJ2-1 and V is TRBV29-1, with D hard to call. The germline V and J ends were trimmed by 7 bases and 3 bases, with 13 bases remaining between them. The CDR3 sequence is 13 residues long. CDR1 and CDR2 (germline): SQVTM, ANQGSEA. The CDR3 loop is CSEGAPGYNEQFL. The CDR3 DNA is TGCAGCGAAGGAGCCCCAGGCTACAATGAGCAGTTCTTA.

The chain couples TRBV7-2 to TRBJ2-5; a weak D match, TRBD2 (6 bases). Germline loops: CDR1 SGHTA, CDR2 FQGNSA. Trimming left V 2 bases short and J 12 bases short, with 34 bases between. This CDR3 has 19 amino acids. CDR3 sequence (DNA): TGTGCCAGCAGCTTAAGAGGAGCTATCGGGAGACCCGAAGGGGAGCCCAAGTACTTC. Protein: CASSLRGAIGRPEGEPKYF. The full variable domain, its missing parts supplied by reference TRBV7-2 and TRBJ2-5, is GAGVSQSPSNKVTEKGKDVELRCDPISGHTALYWYRQSLGQGLEFLIYFQGNSAPDKSGLPSDRFSAERTGGSVSTLTIQRTQQEDSAVYLCASSLRGAIGRPEGEPKYFGPGTRLLVL.

The rearrangement links TRBV10-3 to TRBJ1-1; 8 bases align to TRBD1. Germline values: CDR1 ENHRY, CDR2 SYGVKD. The trim removed 6 bases at V and 3 bases at J, leaving 3 bases unmatched. The CDR3 consists of 13 residues. CDR3 amino acids: CAIRDREDTEAFF. The CDR3 region has the DNA TGTGCCATCAGGGACAGGGAAGACACTGAAGCTTTCTTT.

In this sample, this clonotype is medium-sized (0.01 to 0.1%). The V call is TRBV28, the J call TRBJ2-1; no reliable D call. Germline V CDR1 and CDR2: MDHEN, SYDVKM. V was clipped by 3 bases and J by 6 bases, with 3 bases between them. The CDR3 length is 11 residues. The chain's CDR3 is CASSFPNEQFF. In DNA, the CDR3 is TGTGCCAGCAGTTTCCCCAATGAGCAGTTCTTC.

The rearrangement joins TRBV27 to TRBJ2-7; the D gene is possibly TRBD2 (6 bases). This CDR3 is 12 amino acids long. Per germline, CDR1 MNHEY and CDR2 SMNVEV (reference sequence). Trimming took off 5 bases at V and 4 bases at J, with 9 bases between the two ends. CDR3 sequence reads: CASSGTSYEQYF. The CDR3 DNA is TGTGCCAGCAGTGGGACTTCTTACGAGCAGTACTTC.

Comment on this clonotype: Mismatch with germline at one junction end may stem from a read error. The chain couples TRBV6-5 to TRBJ1-1; possible D gene TRBD1, 6 bases. Germline assignment: CDR1 MNHEY and CDR2 SVGAGI. There are 14 residues in the CDR3. For the CDR3, the DNA is TGTGCCAGCGCGACTGGACAGAAGCACACTGAAGCATTCTTT. It specifies CASATGQKHTEAFF.

The chain employs TRBV28 and TRBJ1-2, with D unresolved. Germline assignment: CDR1 MDHEN and CDR2 SYDVKM. Trimming shortened V by 6 bases and J by 3 bases, and 14 bases separated the two germline ends. The CDR3 sequence is 14 residues long. CDR3 protein: CASSPRGEDYGYTF. CDR3 nucleotides: TGTGCCAGCAGCCCCCGTGGGGAGGACTATGGCTACACCTTC.

This clonotype came up many times. This sequence joins TRBV4-2 and TRBJ2-7; weak D call: TRBD2 (7 bases). The V end was cut by 2 bases, the J end by 0 bases, with 20 bases between. CDR1 is LGHNA and CDR2 is YNFKEQ in the germline V gene. CDR3 length: 18 residues. DNA for the CDR3: TGTGCCAGCAGCCAACCATCGGACAGCGGGATTCCCTCCTACGAGCAGTACTTC. As protein: CASSQPSDSGIPSYEQYF.

A word on this clonotype: This may be a read error: a much more frequent sequence differs by one nucleotide. Lacking the conserved final phenylalanine or tryptophan, this CDR3 likely reflects a read error. This rearrangement joins TRBV19 to TRBJ2-5, with 12 bases identical to TRBD1. The CDR3 consists of 15 residues. CDR1 LNHDA and CDR2 SQIVND come from the germline V gene (reference sequence). V lost 6 bases to trimming and J lost 5 bases; unmatched junction nucleotides: 7. The CDR3 region is CASSTGTGGLETQYL. CDR3 sequence (DNA): TGTGCCAGTAGCACCGGGACAGGGGGCCTGGAGACCCAGTACTTG.

As concerns this clonotype: The junction and the germline gene differ at one end; a read error may be behind it. The chain combines TRBV6-2 or TRBV6-3 with TRBJ1-1; D is uncertain. The CDR3 totals 14 residues. CDR1 and CDR2 from the germline V gene are MNHEY and SVGEGT. CDR3: CDSSSPAQNPEAFF. The CDR3 nucleotides read TGTGACAGCAGTTCCCCAGCACAGAACCCGGAAGCTTTCTTT.

With regard to this clonotype: The junction departs from the called germline gene at one end, perhaps through a read error. The chain links TRBV6-5 to TRBJ1-5; TRBD1 matches 7 bases. In germline, CDR1 is MNHEY, CDR2 SVGAGI. This CDR3 spans 14 amino acids. CDR3 loop: CSSRMGQKNHPNHF. CDR3 nucleotides: TGTTCCAGCAGAATGGGACAGAAGAATCATCCCAATCATTTT.

This clonotype occurred a few times. The rearrangement uses TRBV7-9 and TRBJ1-2, with TRBD1 as a possible D gene (6 bases). This CDR3 has 13 amino acids. Between the trimmed V and J ends, which lost 0 bases and 8 bases, there was a span of 10 bases. Germline V lookup: CDR1 SEHNR, CDR2 FQNEAQ (reference sequence). CDR3 DNA: TGTGCCAGCAGCTTAGCGGACAGTGTGGGCTACACCTTC. It translates to CASSLADSVGYTF.

The chain recombines TRBV19 with TRBJ2-2; 9 bases map to TRBD2. With 4 bases clipped from V and 6 bases from J, the junction kept 6 bases outside the gene matches. There are 15 residues in the CDR3. Germline loops: CDR1 LNHDA, CDR2 SQIVND (reference sequence). Here the CDR3 DNA reads TGTGCCAGTAGTAACCTAGCGGGGTACGCCGGGGAGCTGTTTTTT. Protein: CASSNLAGYAGELFF.

This rearrangement joins TRBV3-1 to TRBJ1-3; D ambiguous. CDR3 length: 12 amino acids. V dropped 7 bases and J dropped 0 bases, with 4 bases sitting between them. CDR1 is LGHDT, CDR2 YNNKEL, per germline (reference sequence). CDR3 region: CASTTSGNTIYF. The CDR3 DNA reads as TGTGCCAGCACAACCTCTGGAAACACCATATATTTT.

Regarding this clonotype: An end of the junction differs from the germline gene, which may be a read error. The V gene is TRBV18, the J gene TRBJ1-5; 7 bases are shared with TRBD1. CDR1 and CDR2 from the germline V gene are KGHSH and LQKENI. The CDR3 is 15 amino acids. The CDR3 here is CASSPGQKINQPKHF. CDR3 nucleotide sequence: TGTGCCAGCTCACCGGGACAGAAAATCAATCAGCCCAAGCATTTT.

V gene TRBV7-2 combines with J gene TRBJ1-1; D gene uncertain. The CDR3 spans 12 residues. Germline V gene data show CDR1 as SGHTA and CDR2 as FQGNSA. V lost 3 bases, J lost 4 bases, and 6 bases lay in between. Written as DNA, the CDR3 is TGTGCCAGCAGCTTTCTCGGCACTGAAGCTTTCTTT. It yields the protein CASSFLGTEAFF.

Remarks on this clonotype: A much more abundant neighbour one base away suggests this may be a read error. The DNA for the CDR3 is TGTGCCAGCAGCCCCCAGTATTACGATACGCAGTATTTT. Protein: CASSPQYYDTQYF. The V call is TRBV5-6, the J call TRBJ2-3; D unresolved. The germline CDR1 and CDR2 sequences are SGHDT and YYEEEE. V was trimmed by 4 bases and J by 6 bases, leaving 12 bases between them. This CDR3 has 13 amino acids.

The V gene is TRBV7-8, the J gene TRBJ2-7; maybe TRBD1 (5 bases). From germline, CDR1 is SGHVS and CDR2 FQNEAQ. The CDR3 consists of 14 residues. CDR3 bases: TGTTCCATCGGCTTGGACACCCCTGGCTACGAGCAGTACTTC. It translates to CSIGLDTPGYEQYF.

About this clonotype itself: At one boundary the junction diverges from the germline segment, which might be a read error. The chain is built from TRBV28 and TRBJ2-7, with a tentative D call TRBD2 (5 bases). CDR3 length: 14 residues. Germline V CDR1 and CDR2: MDHEN, SYDVKM. The CDR3 protein is CANTTTQLDDDQYF. The CDR3 bases are TGTGCCAACACTACCACACAACTAGACGACGATCAGTACTTC.

This clonotype was recorded only once. An end of the junction differs from the germline gene, which may be a read error. The chain joins TRBV6-5 to TRBJ2-1; D ambiguous. In germline, CDR1 is MNHEY, CDR2 SVGAGI. CDR3 length equals 13 residues. The CDR3: CARSYAGPSDQFF. The DNA of the CDR3 is TGTGCCAGAAGTTACGCAGGACCCAGCGATCAGTTCTTC.

At least ten counts were recorded for this clonotype. This chain connects TRBV6-5 to TRBJ2-1; unclear D gene. The CDR3 loop spans 13 amino acids. V lost 2 bases, J lost 10 bases, and 12 bases lay in between. The germline CDR1 and CDR2 sequences are MNHEY and SVGAGI. CDR3 sequence (DNA): TGTGCCAGCAGTTACGCAGGACCCAGCGAGCAGTTCTTC. Its protein is CASSYAGPSEQFF.

The CDR3 nucleotides read TGTGCCAGCAGTCCCGGGACTAGCGGGACAAATGAGCAGTTCTTC. Encoded protein: CASSPGTSGTNEQFF. The chain has TRBV12-3 or TRBV12-4 and TRBJ2-1, with 13 bases identical to TRBD2. V gave up 5 bases and J gave up 7 bases; unmatched junction bases: 5. The CDR3 contains 15 residues.

The CDR3 protein is CASSLLDGGYSNTEAFF. The CDR3 DNA reads TGTGCCAGCAGCCTGCTAGACGGGGGATACTCGAACACTGAAGCTTTCTTT. This sequence joins TRBV7-4 and TRBJ1-1, with a weak D call TRBD1 (5 bases). The V gene's germline CDR1 is SGHVT and CDR2 SQSDAQ. The CDR3 extends over 17 amino acids. V dropped 5 bases and J dropped 1 base, with 20 bases sitting between them.

Comments on this clonotype: The CDR3 ends on some other residue instead of the conserved phenylalanine or tryptophan, so this is likely a read error. V usage is TRBV28 and J usage is TRBJ1-5; D gene ambiguous. Germline V lookup: CDR1 MDHEN, CDR2 SYDVKM. This CDR3 contains 15 residues. V was shortened by 5 bases and J by 0 bases, with 11 bases between the two germline ends. As DNA, the CDR3 is TGTGCCAGCAGTCCGACACTCTCTAGCAATCAGCCCCAGCATTGT. Translating gives CASSPTLSSNQPQHC.